This T cell receptor beta chain is from a study of cytotoxic CD8 clonotypes in ibrutinib-treated CLL. For the study at large: Productive templates averaged about 230,000 per sample, and productive rearrangements around 97,000. Study-wide findings and caveats: Elevated clonality accompanied ibrutinib response, with a return toward baseline values at progression. T-cell clonality at baseline went above that of age-matched healthy donors and rose and fell with circulating CD8+ T-cell counts.

Concerning this clone itself: Its antigen is not known.

The CDR3 totals 14 residues. Germline CDR1 SGHRS, CDR2 YFSETQ. Trimming shortened V by 4 bases and J by 1 base, and 11 bases separated the two germline ends. The repertoire was sequenced with immunoSEQ multiplex PCR; TCRdb's copy has only in-frame clones and lacks some. The data show 52,000 or so clones, 50% to 60% seen once. The chain uses TRBV5-1 and TRBJ2-5; D gene uncertain. Sample: PBMCs, taken at disease progression, from a patient treated with ibrutinib. The sequence was collected from a human donor with chronic lymphocytic leukemia. The CDR3 region is CASSVLLTQETQYF. CDR3 DNA: TGCGCCAGCAGCGTGCTACTAACCCAAGAGACCCAGTACTTC.